The rows below give T cell receptor beta chains drawn from one sample of a study of a mutant IDH1 vaccine in newly diagnosed glioma. For these receptors, no antigen is known. Repertoires were generated with immunoSEQ multiplex PCR, while TCRdb's copy carries only in-frame clones and drops some. The sample has 65,000 or so clones; 70% to 90% are singletons. This sample comprised PBMCs, obtained from a glioma patient whose treatment included an IDH1 peptide vaccine. These receptors were obtained from a man aged 25-45 years with glioma. Both conserved end residues are part of each CDR3. D genes are given only for firm matches. Rows give clone size only sometimes, using once, few, many, or a class for an expanded clone.

d_gene,j_gene,v_gene,abundance,CDR3aa,CDR3nt
-,TRBJ1-6,TRBV2,once,CASSLGVLNSPLHF,TGTGCCAGCTCCCTGGGGGTATTGAATTCACCCCTCCACTTT
-,TRBJ1-5,TRBV6-1,few,CASSEAVRQPQHF,TGTGCCAGCAGTGAAGCGGTAAGGCAGCCCCAGCATTTT
-,TRBJ1-5,TRBV25-1,-,CASSEWASNQPQHF,TGTGCCAGCAGTGAATGGGCTAGCAATCAGCCCCAGCATTTT
TRBD1,TRBJ1-4,TRBV16,-,CASSHTRRGQSEKLFF,TGTGCCAGCAGCCATACCCGGAGGGGGCAAAGTGAAAAACTGTTTTTT
-,TRBJ2-1,TRBV11-2,-,CASSLGGSISYNEQFF,TGTGCCAGCAGCTTAGGAGGGAGCATCTCCTACAATGAGCAGTTCTTC
-,TRBJ1-6,TRBV6-5,-,CASSYEGYNSPLHF,TGTGCCAGCAGTTACGAGGGTTATAATTCACCCCTCCACTTT
-,TRBJ2-7,TRBV2,-,CASSAYEQYF,TGTGCCAGCAGTGCCTACGAGCAGTACTTC
TRBD2,TRBJ2-7,TRBV30,-,CAWKTSGGHSYEQYF,TGTGCCTGGAAAACTAGCGGGGGGCACTCCTACGAGCAGTACTTC
-,TRBJ2-5,TRBV14,-,CASSAFVAQTQYF,TGTGCCAGCAGTGCCTTCGTGGCGCAGACCCAGTACTTC
TRBD1,TRBJ1-5,TRBV15,-,CATSRDRGFIRFNQPQHF,TGTGCCACCAGTCGTGACAGGGGCTTTATTCGATTTAATCAGCCCCAGCATTTT
TRBD2,TRBJ2-7,TRBV5-1,-,CASSSGLAGGGIYEQYF,TGCGCCAGCAGCTCGGGACTAGCGGGGGGAGGGATCTACGAGCAGTACTTC